The next 26 T cell receptor beta chains were all read from a single sample in a study of blood T cells in healthy people across ages. The use of a sample-barcoded 5' primer and a J-beta primer mix characterized a second PCR of roughly 6 to 11 cycles. TCRdb called the 5' RACE reads again in MiXCR, with one record for every CDR3 protein. The sample lists over 550,000 distinct CDR3 sequences, roughly 30% occurring once. Sequencing was done on a sample of blood. The receptors stem from an elderly woman in good health.

This clonotype appeared many times. The CDR3 region is CASSPRGSSNYGYTF. In DNA, the CDR3 is TGTGCCAGCAGCCCCCGGGGCTCCTCTAACTATGGCTACACCTTC. This sequence joins TRBV3-1 and TRBJ1-2, with a possible D match to TRBD1 (5 bases). The CDR3 extends over 15 amino acids. V was clipped by 4 bases and J by 0 bases, with 12 bases between them. CDR1 is LGHDT and CDR2 is YNNKEL in the germline V gene (reference sequence).

This clonotype was picked up many times. The chain uses TRBV28 and TRBJ2-5, with 9 bases fitting TRBD1. With 4 bases clipped from V and 4 bases from J, the junction kept 13 bases outside the gene matches. Per the germline V gene, CDR1 is MDHEN and CDR2 is SYDVKM. The CDR3 covers 17 residues. DNA for the CDR3: TGTGCCAGCAGTTCCCATAGACAGGGGGGAGGGAGAGAGACCCAGTACTTC. Protein sequence: CASSSHRQGGGRETQYF.

This chain links TRBV6-2 or TRBV6-3 with TRBJ2-2; TRBD2 is a possible D gene (6 bases). The CDR3 runs to 18 residues. From germline, CDR1 is MNHEY and CDR2 SVGEGT. V lost 2 bases and J lost 1, with 17 bases in between. The CDR3 nucleotides are TGTGCCAGCAGTTACGGGGGACTCGGGACGGGGAACACCGGGGAGCTGTTTTTT. Protein: CASSYGGLGTGNTGELFF.

The chain has TRBV20-1 and TRBJ2-1; 9 bases map to TRBD1. Unmatched junction bases numbered 13, after V lost 6 bases and J lost 7 bases. Germline CDR1 is DFQATT and CDR2 is SNEGSKA (reference sequence). The CDR3 covers 15 residues. For the CDR3, the DNA is TGCAGTGCAACCTACGCAGGGACAGGGCGAAATGAGCAGTTCTTC. It codes for CSATYAGTGRNEQFF.

The chain has TRBV29-1 and TRBJ1-4; D ambiguous. V was trimmed by 4 bases and J by 0 bases, leaving 9 bases between them. This CDR3 is 14 amino acids long. The germline CDR1 and CDR2 sequences are SQVTM and ANQGSEA. CDR3 sequence (DNA): TGCAGCGTTGCCCTCTGGACAACTAATGAAAAACTGTTTTTT. Protein sequence: CSVALWTTNEKLFF.

This clonotype occurred many times. The chain employs TRBV20-1 and TRBJ2-3, with 9 nucleotides matching TRBD2. Losses at the gene ends were 1 base for V and 2 bases for J; bases not matched to a gene: 7. The CDR3 runs 16 residues. Germline V gives CDR1 DFQATT, CDR2 SNEGSKA (reference sequence). Here the CDR3 DNA reads TGCAGTGCTAGAGGTGCGAGCGGGGGGCCCACAGATACGCAGTATTTT. This encodes CSARGASGGPTDTQYF.

Of note for this clonotype: The junction departs from the called germline gene at one end, perhaps through a read error. The chain has TRBV14 and TRBJ2-5, with D uncertain. Looked up from germline, CDR1 is SGHDN and CDR2 is FVKESK. The length of the CDR3 is 16 residues. The CDR3 nucleotides read TGTGCCAGTAGCCAGCAGAAAACAGTGCTCCAAGAGACCCAGTACTTC. Protein: CASSQQKTVLQETQYF.

This clonotype came up many times. The chain recombines TRBV6-2 or TRBV6-3 with TRBJ2-7; no clear D gene. In germline, CDR1 is MNHEY, CDR2 SVGEGT. The CDR3 covers 15 residues. The ends were cut back, 6 bases at V and 0 bases at J, with 15 bases in the middle. CDR3 in DNA: TGTGCCAGCAGACCAGACACCTTAAGCTCCTACGAGCAGTACTTC. It yields the protein CASRPDTLSSYEQYF.

The CDR3: CASSSLRGTYNEQFF. CDR3 nucleotides: TGTGCCAGCAGCTCCCTACGCGGGACATACAATGAGCAGTTCTTC. V usage is TRBV7-2 and J usage is TRBJ2-1; D may match TRBD1 or TRBD2 (6 bases each). The V and J ends lost 4 bases and 4 bases respectively, with 14 bases between them. The CDR3 consists of 15 residues. The germline CDR1 and CDR2 sequences are SGHTA and FQGNSA.

This clonotype was recorded at least ten times. This chain connects TRBV6-5 to TRBJ2-1; 12 nucleotides match TRBD2. J was trimmed by 8 bases and V by 5 bases; bases with no gene match: 7. Germline assignment: CDR1 MNHEY and CDR2 SVGAGI. The CDR3 has 15 amino acids. The CDR3 sequence: CASSPGTSGPDEQFF. The CDR3 DNA sequence: TGTGCCAGCAGTCCCGGGACTAGCGGGCCTGATGAGCAGTTCTTC.

This clonotype occurred a few times. The J gene is TRBJ1-4, the V gene TRBV18; weak D call: TRBD1 (6 bases). The CDR3 is made up of 15 amino acids. Germline V gives CDR1 KGHSH, CDR2 LQKENI. V lost 3 bases, J lost 5 bases, and 13 bases lay in between. For the CDR3, the DNA is TGTGCCAGCTCACCGACAGGCGAACAGAATGAAAAACTGTTTTTT. Translated: CASSPTGEQNEKLFF. Full variable domain (rest looked up from reference TRBV18 and TRBJ1-4): NAGVMQNPRHLVRRRGQEARLRCSPMKGHSHVYWYRQLPEEGLKFMVYLQKENIIDESGMPKERFSAEFPKEGPSILRIQQVVRGDSAAYFCASSPTGEQNEKLFFGSGTQLSVL.

The chain joins TRBV4-1 to TRBJ1-1; D is unclear. Per germline, CDR1 MGHRA and CDR2 YSYEKL. The CDR3 covers 12 residues. Trimming removed 1 base from V and 8 bases from J, with 8 bases in between. DNA of the CDR3: TGCGCCAGCAGCCAAGGCTACAGAGAAGCTTTCTTT. It translates to CASSQGYREAFF.

This clonotype was counted a few times. V and J are TRBV20-1 and TRBJ2-7, with 10 bases that match TRBD1. Germline CDR1 is DFQATT and CDR2 is SNEGSKA (reference sequence). There are 15 residues in the CDR3. The ends lost 2 bases at V and 5 bases at J; junction bases unmatched: 9. The CDR3: CSARSGTGDRDEQYF. The CDR3 DNA reads as TGCAGTGCTAGATCCGGGACAGGGGATCGGGACGAGCAGTACTTC.

This chain joins TRBV5-1 and TRBJ2-7, with TRBD2 matching 8 bases. CDR1 is SGHRS and CDR2 is YFSETQ in the germline V gene. Trimming took 4 bases from V and 7 from J; bases not matched to a gene: 16. The length of the CDR3 is 16 residues. The CDR3 reads CASSRTAGGGYNEQYF. The DNA of the CDR3 is TGCGCCAGCAGCCGGACCGCGGGGGGCGGCTACAATGAGCAGTACTTC.

As to this clonotype: This may be a read error: a much more frequent sequence differs by one nucleotide. The V call is TRBV20-1, the J call TRBJ2-1; 9 bases are a match to TRBD2. The assigned J gene may be wrong: the sequence end matches TRBJ2-7 better. The CDR3 length is 15 residues. CDR1 is DFQATT, CDR2 SNEGSKA, per germline (reference sequence). In nucleotides, the CDR3 is TGCAGTGCTAGAAAAGGAGGGACTAGCTACAATGAGCAGTACTTC. Translating gives CSARKGGTSYNEQYF.

The V gene is TRBV13, the J gene TRBJ1-2, with 10 bases matching TRBD1. The CDR3 covers 18 residues. Unmatched junction bases numbered 12, after V lost 4 bases and J lost 1 base. The germline CDR1 and CDR2 sequences are PRHDT and FYEKMQ (reference sequence). CDR3 in amino acids: CASSYSLLGQGGNYGYTF. The CDR3 DNA sequence: TGTGCCAGCAGCTATAGCCTCCTTGGACAGGGGGGTAACTATGGCTACACCTTC.

The chain combines TRBV7-2 with TRBJ1-3; 8 bases match TRBD1. V was clipped by 5 bases and J by 0 bases; unmatched bases: 9. CDR1 and CDR2 (germline): SGHTA, FQGNSA. CDR3 length: 17 amino acids. The CDR3, as DNA: TGTGCCAGCAGCATAAGGGGACAGGCCCCCTCTGGAAACACCATATATTTT. It encodes CASSIRGQAPSGNTIYF.

The sample holds a few counts of this clonotype. It may be a read error: a sequence one base away is much more abundant. The chain is built from TRBV12-3 or TRBV12-4 and TRBJ2-3, with 8 bases lining up with TRBD2. Trimming removed 7 bases from V and 0 bases from J; junction bases left unmatched: 6. The CDR3 runs to 15 residues. The CDR3 nucleotides are TGTGCCAGCACCCGGACTAGCAGAAGCACAGATACGCAGTATTTT. This gives the protein CASTRTSRSTDTQYF.

This rearrangement joins TRBV5-6 to TRBJ2-4, with a tentative D call TRBD1 (5 bases). This CDR3 has 15 amino acids. Per the germline V gene, CDR1 is SGHDT and CDR2 is YYEEEE. V lost 2 bases and J 15 bases, leaving 24 bases between the germline ends. The CDR3, as DNA: TGTGCCAGCAGCTTTAGGTCGGCGACAGCCGTCGTACGGTACTTC. The encoded protein is CASSFRSATAVVRYF. Combining the CDR3 with reference TRBV5-6 and TRBJ2-4 gives the whole variable domain DAGVTQSPTHLIKTRGQQVTLRCSPKSGHDTVSWYQQALGQGPQFIFQYYEEEERQRGNFPDRFSGHQFPNYSSELNVNALLLGDSALYLCASSFRSATAVVRYFGAGTRLSVL.

As regards this clonotype: A much larger clonotype is one base distant, so this may be a read error. The chain carries TRBV4-1 and TRBJ2-5, with 9 bases that match TRBD2. V lost 0 bases, J lost 5 bases, and 4 bases stayed unmatched. CDR3 length: 15 residues. CDR1 MGHRA and CDR2 YSYEKL come from the germline V gene. CDR3 sequence (DNA): TGCGCCAGCAGCCAAGAGGGGACTAGCCGTGAGACCCAGTACTTC. Its protein product is CASSQEGTSRETQYF.

This clonotype was seen repeatedly, ten times or more. V gene TRBV9 combines with J gene TRBJ2-5; D might be TRBD1 or TRBD2, each matching 7 bases. Germline CDR1 and CDR2: SGDLS and YYNGEE. This CDR3 spans 13 amino acids. V gave up 2 bases and J gave up 5 bases, with 10 bases separating them. The DNA for the CDR3 is TGTGCCAGCAGCGTCCAGGGGGGGGAGACCCAGTACTTC. It codes for CASSVQGGETQYF.

The chain has TRBV9 and TRBJ2-2, with D uncertain. Germline CDR1 is SGDLS and CDR2 is YYNGEE. V shed 0 bases and J shed 8 bases, with 8 bases lying between them. This CDR3 region has 13 residues. CDR3 nucleotide sequence: TGTGCCAGCAGCGTAGTGGCTGGGGGGGAGCTGTTTTTT. This codes for CASSVVAGGELFF.

This clonotype was recorded at least ten times. The gene calls are TRBV20-1 and TRBJ2-7; a weak D match, TRBD2 (6 bases). Trimming pared 4 bases from V and 5 bases from J, leaving 18 bases between. Germline V gene sequence: CDR1 DFQATT, CDR2 SNEGSKA (reference sequence). The CDR3 is made up of 14 amino acids. The CDR3 bases are TGCAGTGCTACAGCTTCCCGGGGGTTCCACGAGCAGTACTTC. Translated: CSATASRGFHEQYF.

The chain employs TRBV20-1 and TRBJ2-7; perhaps TRBD2 as D (5 bases). Germline V gene lookup returns CDR1 DFQATT and CDR2 SNEGSKA (reference sequence). Trimming cost V 0 bases and J 6 bases, with 18 bases left between them. This CDR3 region has 15 residues. CDR3 sequence: CSARDSNSPRGEQYF. DNA of the CDR3: TGCAGTGCTAGAGATTCGAATAGTCCCCGGGGCGAGCAGTACTTC.

The chain carries TRBV6-5 and TRBJ2-1; the D is unclear. The ends were cut back, 0 bases at V and 6 bases at J, with 6 bases in the middle. Germline V gene lookup returns CDR1 MNHEY and CDR2 SVGAGI. The length of the CDR3 is 13 residues. CDR3 protein: CASSYSRLNEQFF. The CDR3 region has the DNA TGTGCCAGCAGTTACTCGAGACTCAATGAGCAGTTCTTC.

This clonotype was counted ten times or more. The J gene is TRBJ2-7, the V gene TRBV11-2; 7 bases fit TRBD1. The V gene end was trimmed by 3 bases and the J gene end by 6 bases; junction bases not matched to a gene: 8. Per germline, CDR1 SGHAT and CDR2 FQNNGV. There are 14 residues in the CDR3. This chain's CDR3 is CASSFRTGDPEQYF. The CDR3 DNA follows: TGTGCCAGCAGCTTCCGGACAGGCGACCCCGAGCAGTACTTC.